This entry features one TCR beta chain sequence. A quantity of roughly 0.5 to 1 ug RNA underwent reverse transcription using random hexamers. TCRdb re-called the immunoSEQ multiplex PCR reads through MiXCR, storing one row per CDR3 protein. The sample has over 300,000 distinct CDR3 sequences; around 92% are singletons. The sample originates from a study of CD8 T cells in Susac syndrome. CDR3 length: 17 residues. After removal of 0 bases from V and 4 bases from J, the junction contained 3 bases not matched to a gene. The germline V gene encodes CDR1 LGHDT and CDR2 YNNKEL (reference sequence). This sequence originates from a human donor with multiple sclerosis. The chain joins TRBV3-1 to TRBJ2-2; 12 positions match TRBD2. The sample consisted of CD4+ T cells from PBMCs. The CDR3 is CASSQDRLAGATGELFF. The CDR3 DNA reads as TGTGCCAGCAGCCAAGATCGACTAGCGGGAGCCACCGGGGAGCTGTTTTTT.